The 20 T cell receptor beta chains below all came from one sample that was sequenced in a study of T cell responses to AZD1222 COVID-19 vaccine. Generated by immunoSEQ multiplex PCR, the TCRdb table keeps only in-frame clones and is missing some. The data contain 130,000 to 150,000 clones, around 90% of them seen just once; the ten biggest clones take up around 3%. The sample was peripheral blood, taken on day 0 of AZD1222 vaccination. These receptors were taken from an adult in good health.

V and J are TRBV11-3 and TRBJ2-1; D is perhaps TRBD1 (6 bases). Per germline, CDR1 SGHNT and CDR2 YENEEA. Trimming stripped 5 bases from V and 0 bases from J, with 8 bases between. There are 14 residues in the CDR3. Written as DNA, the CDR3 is TGTGCCAGCAGCCAGGACAGCTCCTACAATGAGCAGTTCTTC. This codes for CASSQDSSYNEQFF.

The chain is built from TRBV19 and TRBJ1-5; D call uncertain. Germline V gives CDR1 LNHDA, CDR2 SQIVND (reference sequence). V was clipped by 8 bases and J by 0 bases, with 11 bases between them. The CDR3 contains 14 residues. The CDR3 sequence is CASSASYSNQPQHF. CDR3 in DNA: TGTGCCAGTTCGGCCTCGTATAGCAATCAGCCCCAGCATTTT.

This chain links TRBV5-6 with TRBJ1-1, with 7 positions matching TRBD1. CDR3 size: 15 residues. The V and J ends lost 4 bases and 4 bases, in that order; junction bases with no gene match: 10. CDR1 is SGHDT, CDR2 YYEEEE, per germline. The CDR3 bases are TGTGCCAGCAGCCGAACCGACAGGGCAGGCACTGAAGCTTTCTTT. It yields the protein CASSRTDRAGTEAFF.

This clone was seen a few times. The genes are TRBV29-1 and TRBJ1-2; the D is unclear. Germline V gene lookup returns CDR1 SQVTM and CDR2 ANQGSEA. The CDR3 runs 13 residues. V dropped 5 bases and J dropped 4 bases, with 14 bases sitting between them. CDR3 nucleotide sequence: TGCAGCGTTAGTAAGACCGAACGCTATGGCTACACCTTC. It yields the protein CSVSKTERYGYTF.

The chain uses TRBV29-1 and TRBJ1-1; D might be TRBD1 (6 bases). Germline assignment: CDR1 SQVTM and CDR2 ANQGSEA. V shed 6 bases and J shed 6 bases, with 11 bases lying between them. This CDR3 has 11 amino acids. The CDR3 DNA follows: TGCAGCGTCATGGGGGGCGCTGAAGCTTTCTTT. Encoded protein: CSVMGGAEAFF.

CDR3 sequence reads: CASSLYALHNEQFF. As DNA, the CDR3 is TGTGCCAGCAGTTTATACGCCCTTCACAATGAGCAGTTCTTC. The V gene is TRBV27, the J gene TRBJ2-1; D unclear. Germline assignment: CDR1 MNHEY and CDR2 SMNVEV (reference sequence). This CDR3 comprises 14 residues. The V gene lost 1 base and the J gene lost 5 bases, with 9 bases spanning the gap.

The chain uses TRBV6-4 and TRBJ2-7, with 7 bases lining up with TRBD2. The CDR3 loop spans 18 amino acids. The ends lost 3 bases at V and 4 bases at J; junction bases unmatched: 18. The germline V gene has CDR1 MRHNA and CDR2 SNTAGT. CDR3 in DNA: TGTGCCAGCAGTGAGCCGAAACCCTTGACTAGCATGGTATACGAGCAGTACTTC. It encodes CASSEPKPLTSMVYEQYF.

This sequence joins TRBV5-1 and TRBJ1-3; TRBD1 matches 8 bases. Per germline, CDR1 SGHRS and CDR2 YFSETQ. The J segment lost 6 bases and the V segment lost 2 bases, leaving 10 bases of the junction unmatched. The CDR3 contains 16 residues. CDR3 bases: TGCGCCAGCAGCTTAGAACCCAGGGGGCCGGAAAACACCATATATTTT. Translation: CASSLEPRGPENTIYF.

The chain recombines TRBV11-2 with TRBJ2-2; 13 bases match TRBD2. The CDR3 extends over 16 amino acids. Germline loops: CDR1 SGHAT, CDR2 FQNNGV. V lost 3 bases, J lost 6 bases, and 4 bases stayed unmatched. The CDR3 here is CASSFGTSGTPGELFF. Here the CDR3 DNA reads TGTGCCAGCAGCTTCGGGACTAGCGGGACCCCCGGGGAGCTGTTTTTT.

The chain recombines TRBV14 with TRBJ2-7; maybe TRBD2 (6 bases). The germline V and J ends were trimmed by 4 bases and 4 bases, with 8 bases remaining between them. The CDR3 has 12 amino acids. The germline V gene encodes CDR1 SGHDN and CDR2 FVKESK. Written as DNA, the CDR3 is TGTGCCAGCAGCCCAGGAGGGTACGAGCAGTACTTC. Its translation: CASSPGGYEQYF.

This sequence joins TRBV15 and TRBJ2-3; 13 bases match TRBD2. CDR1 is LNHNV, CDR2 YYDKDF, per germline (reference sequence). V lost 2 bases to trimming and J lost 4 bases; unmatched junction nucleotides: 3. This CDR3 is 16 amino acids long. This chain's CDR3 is CATSRRTSGSADTQYF. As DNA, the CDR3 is TGTGCCACCAGCAGAAGGACTAGCGGGAGCGCAGATACGCAGTATTTT.

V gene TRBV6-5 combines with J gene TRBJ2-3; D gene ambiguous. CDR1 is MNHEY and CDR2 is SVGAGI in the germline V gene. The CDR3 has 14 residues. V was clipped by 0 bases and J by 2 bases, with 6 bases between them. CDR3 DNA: TGTGCCAGCAGTTACTCCCTCTACACAGATACGCAGTATTTT. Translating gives CASSYSLYTDTQYF.

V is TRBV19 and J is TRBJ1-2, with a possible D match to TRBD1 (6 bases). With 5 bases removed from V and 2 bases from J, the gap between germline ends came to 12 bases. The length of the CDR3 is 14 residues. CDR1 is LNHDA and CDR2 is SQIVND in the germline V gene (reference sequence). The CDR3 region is CASSSRGTNYGYTF. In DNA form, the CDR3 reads TGTGCCAGTAGTTCCAGGGGAACGAACTATGGCTACACCTTC.

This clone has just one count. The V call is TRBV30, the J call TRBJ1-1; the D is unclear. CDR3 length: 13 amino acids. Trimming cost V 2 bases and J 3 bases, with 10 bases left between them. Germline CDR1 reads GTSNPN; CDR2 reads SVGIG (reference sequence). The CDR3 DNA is TGTGCCTGGAGTAGGGCTCGGGACACTGAAGCTTTCTTT. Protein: CAWSRARDTEAFF.

CDR3 in amino acids: CASSYSETTVGTQYF. In DNA, the CDR3 is TGTGCCAGCAGTTACTCCGAGACTACAGTGGGTACGCAGTATTTT. The J gene is TRBJ2-3, the V gene TRBV6-2 or TRBV6-3, with D possibly matching TRBD2 (5 bases). The CDR3 is 15 amino acids. The V gene's germline CDR1 is MNHEY and CDR2 SVGEGT. Trimming pared 0 bases from V and 8 bases from J, leaving 15 bases between.

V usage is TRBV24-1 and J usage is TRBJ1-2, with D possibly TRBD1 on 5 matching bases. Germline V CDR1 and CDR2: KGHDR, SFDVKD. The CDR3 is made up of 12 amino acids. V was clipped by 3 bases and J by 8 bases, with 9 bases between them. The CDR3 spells CATSDRGAGYTF. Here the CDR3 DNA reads TGTGCCACCAGTGATAGAGGGGCCGGCTACACCTTC.

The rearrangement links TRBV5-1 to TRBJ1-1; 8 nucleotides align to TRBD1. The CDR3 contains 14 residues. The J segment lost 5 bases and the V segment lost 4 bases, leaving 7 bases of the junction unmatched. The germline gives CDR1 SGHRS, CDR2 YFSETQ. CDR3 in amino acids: CASSVGQGKTEAFF. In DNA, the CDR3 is TGCGCCAGCAGCGTTGGACAGGGAAAGACTGAAGCTTTCTTT.

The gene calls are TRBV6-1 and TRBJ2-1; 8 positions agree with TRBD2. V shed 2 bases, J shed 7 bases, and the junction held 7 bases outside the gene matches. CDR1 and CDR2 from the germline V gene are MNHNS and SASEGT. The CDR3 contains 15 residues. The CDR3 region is CASSEIGLAGNEQFF. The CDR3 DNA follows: TGTGCCAGCAGTGAAATAGGACTAGCAGGAAATGAGCAGTTCTTC.

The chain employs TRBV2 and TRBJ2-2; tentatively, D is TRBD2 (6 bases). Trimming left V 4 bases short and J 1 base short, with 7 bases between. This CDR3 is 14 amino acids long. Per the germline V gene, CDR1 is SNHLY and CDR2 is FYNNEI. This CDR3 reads CASSVGLNTGELFF. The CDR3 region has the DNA TGTGCCAGCAGTGTGGGACTGAACACCGGGGAGCTGTTTTTT.

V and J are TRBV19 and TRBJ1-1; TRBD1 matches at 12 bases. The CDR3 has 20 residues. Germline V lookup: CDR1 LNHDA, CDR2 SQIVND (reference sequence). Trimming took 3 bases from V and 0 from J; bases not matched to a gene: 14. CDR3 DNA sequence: TGTGCCAGTAGTATGAATCTAGGTGGGACAGGGGGCTTAATGAACACTGAAGCTTTCTTT. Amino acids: CASSMNLGGTGGLMNTEAFF. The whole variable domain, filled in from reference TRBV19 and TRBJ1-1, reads DGGITQSPKYLFRKEGQNVTLSCEQNLNHDAMYWYRQDPGQGLRLIYYSQIVNDFQKGDIAEGYSVSREKKESFPLTVTSAQKNPTAFYLCASSMNLGGTGGLMNTEAFFGQGTRLTVV.